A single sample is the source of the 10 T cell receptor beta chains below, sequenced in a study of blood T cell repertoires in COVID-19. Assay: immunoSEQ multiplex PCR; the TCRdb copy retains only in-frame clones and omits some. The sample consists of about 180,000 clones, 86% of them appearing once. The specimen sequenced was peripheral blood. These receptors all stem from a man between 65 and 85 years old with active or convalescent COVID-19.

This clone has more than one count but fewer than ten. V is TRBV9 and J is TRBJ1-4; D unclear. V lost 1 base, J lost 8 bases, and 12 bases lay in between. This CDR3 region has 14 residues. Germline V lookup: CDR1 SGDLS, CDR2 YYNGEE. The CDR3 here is CASSVTPRGEKLFF. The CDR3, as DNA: TGTGCCAGCAGCGTAACCCCGAGAGGGGAAAAACTGTTTTTT.

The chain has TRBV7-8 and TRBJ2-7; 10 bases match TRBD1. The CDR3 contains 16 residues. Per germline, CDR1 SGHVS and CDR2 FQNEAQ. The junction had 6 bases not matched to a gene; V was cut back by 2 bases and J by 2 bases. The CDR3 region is CASSLPRGTGAYEQYF. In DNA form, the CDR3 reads TGTGCCAGCAGCTTACCTCGTGGGACAGGGGCCTACGAGCAGTACTTC.

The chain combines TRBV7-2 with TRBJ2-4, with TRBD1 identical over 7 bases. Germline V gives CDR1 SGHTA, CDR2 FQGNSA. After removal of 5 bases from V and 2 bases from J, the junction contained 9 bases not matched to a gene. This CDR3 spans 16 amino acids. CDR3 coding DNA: TGTGCCAGCAGCGAAGACAGGGCGCGGTCCAAAAACATTCAGTACTTC. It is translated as CASSEDRARSKNIQYF. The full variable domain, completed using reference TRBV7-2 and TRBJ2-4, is GAGVSQSPSNKVTEKGKDVELRCDPISGHTALYWYRQSLGQGLEFLIYFQGNSAPDKSGLPSDRFSAERTGGSVSTLTIQRTQQEDSAVYLCASSEDRARSKNIQYFGAGTRLSVL.

For the CDR3, the DNA is TGTGCCAGCAGCTTGGCCGACAGGGCCACCCAGTACTTC. It translates to CASSLADRATQYF. The V call is TRBV7-2, the J call TRBJ2-5, with 7 bases lining up with TRBD1. Germline-derived CDR1 and CDR2 are SGHTA and FQGNSA. The CDR3 is 13 residues long. V lost 3 bases to trimming and J lost 8 bases; unmatched junction nucleotides: 6.

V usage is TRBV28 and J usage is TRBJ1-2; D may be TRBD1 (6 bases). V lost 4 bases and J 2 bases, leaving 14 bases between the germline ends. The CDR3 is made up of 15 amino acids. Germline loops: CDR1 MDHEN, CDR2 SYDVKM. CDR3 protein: CASSSVPGQNYGYTF. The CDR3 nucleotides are TGTGCCAGCAGTTCAGTCCCCGGACAGAACTATGGCTACACCTTC.

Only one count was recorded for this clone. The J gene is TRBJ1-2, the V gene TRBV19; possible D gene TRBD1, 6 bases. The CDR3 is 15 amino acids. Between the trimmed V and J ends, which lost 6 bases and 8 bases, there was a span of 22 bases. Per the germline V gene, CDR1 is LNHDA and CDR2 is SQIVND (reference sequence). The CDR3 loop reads CASSAKGGTSWGYTF. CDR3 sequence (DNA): TGTGCCAGTAGCGCCAAAGGGGGAACTTCGTGGGGCTACACCTTC.

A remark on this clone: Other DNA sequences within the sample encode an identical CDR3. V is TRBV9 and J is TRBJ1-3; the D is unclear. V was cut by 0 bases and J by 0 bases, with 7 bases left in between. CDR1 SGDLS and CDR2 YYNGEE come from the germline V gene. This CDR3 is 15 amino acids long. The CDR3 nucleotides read TGTGCCAGCAGCGTAGGAGGGAGCTCTGGAAACACCATATATTTT. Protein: CASSVGGSSGNTIYF.

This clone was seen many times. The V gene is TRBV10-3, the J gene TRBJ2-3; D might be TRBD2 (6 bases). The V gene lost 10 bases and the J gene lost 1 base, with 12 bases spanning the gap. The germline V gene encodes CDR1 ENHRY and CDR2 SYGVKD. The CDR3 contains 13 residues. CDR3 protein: CATTSSGTDTQYF. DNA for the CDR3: TGTGCCACTACTAGCTCTGGCACAGATACGCAGTATTTT.

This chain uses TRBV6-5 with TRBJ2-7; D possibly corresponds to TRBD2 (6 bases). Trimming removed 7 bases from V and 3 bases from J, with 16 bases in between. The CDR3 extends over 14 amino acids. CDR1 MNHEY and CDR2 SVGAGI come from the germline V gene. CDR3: CASTYRRGFYEQYF. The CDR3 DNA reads TGTGCCAGCACCTATAGGAGGGGCTTCTACGAGCAGTACTTC.

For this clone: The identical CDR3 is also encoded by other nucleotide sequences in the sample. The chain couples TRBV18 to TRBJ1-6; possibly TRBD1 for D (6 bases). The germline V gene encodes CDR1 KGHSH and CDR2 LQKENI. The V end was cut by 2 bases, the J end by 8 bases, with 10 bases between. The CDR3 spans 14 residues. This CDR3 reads CASSPGGKDSPLHF. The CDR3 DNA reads TGTGCCAGCTCACCAGGGGGCAAGGATTCACCCCTCCACTTT.